This entry lists 4 T cell receptor beta chains sequenced from one sample in a study of blood T cell repertoires in COVID-19. Clones were sequenced by immunoSEQ multiplex PCR, and TCRdb holds only the in-frame ones, with some missing. The sample shows about 20,000 clones, 70% to 80% of them seen only once. The sequenced sample was peripheral blood. These receptors came from a man aged 80 or over with acute or convalescent COVID-19.

The chain couples TRBV2 to TRBJ2-1; 14 bases match TRBD2. Looked up from germline, CDR1 is SNHLY and CDR2 is FYNNEI. CDR3 length equals 14 residues. V gave up 10 bases and J gave up 8 bases; unmatched junction bases: 7. The CDR3 DNA reads as TGTGCCACCTTAGGGACTAGCGGGAGCGATGAGCAGTTCTTC. Encoded protein: CATLGTSGSDEQFF. The full variable domain, rest sourced from reference TRBV2 and TRBJ2-1, is EPEVTQTPSHQVTQMGQEVILRCVPISNHLYFYWYRQILGQKVEFLVSFYNNEISEKSEIFDDQFSVERPDGSNFTLKIRSTKLEDSAMYFCATLGTSGSDEQFFGPGTRLTVL.

In this sample, this clone turned up once. This chain connects TRBV30 to TRBJ1-1; D is undetermined. Between the trimmed V and J ends, which lost 2 bases and 0 bases, there was a span of 4 bases. The CDR3 spans 12 residues. The germline gives CDR1 GTSNPN, CDR2 SVGIG (reference sequence). CDR3 loop: CAWSSMNTEAFF. The CDR3 coding sequence is TGTGCCTGGAGTTCAATGAACACTGAAGCTTTCTTT.

This clone was detected only a few times. CDR3 loop: CASSRARGEYGYTF. The CDR3 region has the DNA TGTGCCAGCAGTCGGGCTAGGGGTGAATATGGCTACACCTTC. This chain links TRBV6-5 with TRBJ1-2, with D tentatively TRBD1 (5 bases). Germline V lookup: CDR1 MNHEY, CDR2 SVGAGI. V was shortened by 5 bases and J by 5 bases, with 15 bases between the two germline ends. This CDR3 contains 14 residues.

The chain is built from TRBV11-2 and TRBJ1-2; tentatively, D is TRBD1 (5 bases). Germline V gives CDR1 SGHAT, CDR2 FQNNGV. The CDR3 runs 16 residues. V lost 5 bases, J lost 4 bases, and 20 bases lay in between. CDR3 nucleotide sequence: TGTGCCAGCAGCACCCATACAGGACGTAGGGTCTATGGCTACACCTTC. As protein: CASSTHTGRRVYGYTF.